These 12 T cell receptor beta chains were all obtained from the same sample, sequenced in a study of CD8 T cells in ankylosing spondylitis. In TCRdb, the 5' RACE reads were re-called with MiXCR into one record per CDR3 protein. The table lists 220,000 or so distinct CDR3 sequences, about 10% of them singletons. Material for sequencing was blood, either unsorted or a sorted T cell fraction (not recorded which). The receptors stem from a male donor with ankylosing spondylitis or in good health (not recorded which).

With regard to this clonotype: Germline and junction disagree at one end, which may indicate a read error. This sequence joins TRBV15 and TRBJ1-2; D unclear. The germline gives CDR1 LNHNV, CDR2 YYDKDF (reference sequence). This CDR3 has 8 residues. CDR3 sequence: CATSSRDF. The CDR3, as DNA: TGTGCCACCAGCAGCCGGGACTTC.

In its sample, this clonotype was seen a few times. V usage is TRBV7-2 and J usage is TRBJ2-4; TRBD2 matches at 10 bases. This CDR3 region has 17 residues. The junction had 10 bases not matched to a gene; V was cut back by 6 bases and J by 2 bases. Germline V CDR1 and CDR2: SGHTA, FQGNSA. The CDR3 reads CASSESSGGTTKNIQYF. CDR3 bases: TGTGCCAGCAGTGAATCTAGCGGGGGTACAACCAAAAACATTCAGTACTTC.

The chain employs TRBV12-3 or TRBV12-4 and TRBJ1-5; perhaps TRBD1 as D (5 bases). V lost 3 bases and J 11 bases, leaving 14 bases between the germline ends. The CDR3 consists of 13 residues. The CDR3 is CASSFNRDSAQHF. DNA of the CDR3: TGTGCCAGCAGTTTCAACCGGGACTCAGCCCAGCATTTT.

This clonotype was counted a few times. CDR3 protein: CSARLSGLSTDTQYF. CDR3 in DNA: TGCAGTGCTAGGCTTTCGGGACTAAGCACAGATACGCAGTATTTT. This chain links TRBV20-1 with TRBJ2-3; the match to TRBD2 covers 7 bases. CDR3 size: 15 residues. Trimming at V came to 3 bases and at J to 0 bases, leaving 6 bases not matched to a gene. Germline values: CDR1 DFQATT, CDR2 SNEGSKA (reference sequence).

This chain connects TRBV5-1 to TRBJ1-3; D remains ambiguous. V was trimmed by 1 base and J by 0 bases, leaving 11 bases between them. The CDR3 has 16 residues. The germline CDR1 and CDR2 sequences are SGHRS and YFSETQ. CDR3 coding DNA: TGCGCCAGCAGCTTGAACACTCTCGACTCTGGAAACACCATATATTTT. Amino acid sequence: CASSLNTLDSGNTIYF.

The chain carries TRBV20-1 and TRBJ2-3, with TRBD2 identical over 7 bases. The V and J ends lost 1 base and 0 bases, in that order; junction bases with no gene match: 7. Looked up from germline, CDR1 is DFQATT and CDR2 is SNEGSKA (reference sequence). The CDR3 has 16 amino acids. The CDR3 protein is CSARALPRGSTDTQYF. CDR3 nucleotides: TGCAGTGCTAGAGCACTCCCGCGGGGGAGCACAGATACGCAGTATTTT.

This clonotype was counted many times. The chain carries TRBV11-3 and TRBJ2-3; 16 bases are shared with TRBD2. After removal of 4 bases from V and 3 bases from J, the junction contained 7 bases not matched to a gene. CDR3 size: 18 residues. Germline V lookup: CDR1 SGHNT, CDR2 YENEEA. The CDR3 protein is CASSSGTSGGAMTDTQYF. CDR3 coding DNA: TGTGCCAGCAGCTCCGGGACTAGCGGGGGGGCCATGACAGATACGCAGTATTTT.

This clonotype was seen more than once but under ten times. The rearrangement joins TRBV7-9 to TRBJ2-3, with unresolved D. V was trimmed by 3 bases and J by 0 bases, leaving 4 bases between them. The CDR3 consists of 13 residues. The germline CDR1 and CDR2 sequences are SEHNR and FQNEAQ (reference sequence). The CDR3 reads CASSFASTDTQYF. The CDR3 bases are TGTGCCAGCAGCTTCGCTAGCACAGATACGCAGTATTTT.

This clonotype appeared a few times. The V and J genes are TRBV5-5 and TRBJ1-5; D is ambiguous. Trimming cost V 4 bases and J 0 bases, with 11 bases left between them. The CDR3 runs 15 residues. CDR1 is SGHKS and CDR2 is YYEKEE in the germline V gene (reference sequence). The CDR3 loop reads CASSPGGYSNQPQHF. The CDR3 DNA sequence: TGTGCCAGCAGCCCCGGAGGATATAGCAATCAGCCCCAGCATTTT.

This clonotype was found many times. The genes are TRBV24-1 and TRBJ2-7; D is perhaps TRBD1 (5 bases). CDR3 length equals 13 residues. CDR1 is KGHDR and CDR2 is SFDVKD in the germline V gene. V was shortened by 4 bases and J by 3 bases, with 9 bases between the two germline ends. CDR3 sequence reads: CATSDGHVYEQYF. The CDR3 DNA reads as TGTGCCACCAGTGACGGACACGTCTACGAGCAGTACTTC.

This clonotype has at least ten counts. The rearrangement links TRBV29-1 to TRBJ2-1; D perhaps matches TRBD2 (6 bases). This CDR3 contains 17 residues. Per germline, CDR1 SQVTM and CDR2 ANQGSEA. V was pared by 5 bases and J by 0 bases, with 20 bases between. The CDR3 DNA reads as TGCAGCGTTATCGGAGCGGGCGGGGTAAGCTCCTACAATGAGCAGTTCTTC. Translated: CSVIGAGGVSSYNEQFF.

This clonotype occurred many times. CDR3 sequence reads: CASGAPDRGTHEQYF. In DNA, the CDR3 is TGCGCCAGCGGGGCTCCGGACAGGGGTACCCACGAGCAGTACTTC. The gene calls are TRBV5-1 and TRBJ2-7; 9 nucleotides agree with TRBD1. Germline assignment: CDR1 SGHRS and CDR2 YFSETQ. The CDR3 runs 15 residues. V shed 7 bases and J 5 bases; nucleotides not matched to a gene: 13.